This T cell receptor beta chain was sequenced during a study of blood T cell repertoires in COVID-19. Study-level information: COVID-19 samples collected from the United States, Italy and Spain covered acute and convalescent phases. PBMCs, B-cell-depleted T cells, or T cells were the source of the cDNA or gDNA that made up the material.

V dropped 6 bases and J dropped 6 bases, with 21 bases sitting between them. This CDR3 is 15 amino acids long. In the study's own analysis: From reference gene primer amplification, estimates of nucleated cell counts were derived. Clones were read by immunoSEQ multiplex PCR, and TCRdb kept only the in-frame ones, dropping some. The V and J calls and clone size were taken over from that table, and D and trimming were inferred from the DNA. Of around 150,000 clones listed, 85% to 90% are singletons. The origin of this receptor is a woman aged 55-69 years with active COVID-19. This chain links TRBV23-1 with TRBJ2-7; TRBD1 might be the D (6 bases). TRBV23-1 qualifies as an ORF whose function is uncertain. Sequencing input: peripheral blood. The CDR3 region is CASSKGEPLPCEQYF. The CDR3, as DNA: TGCGCCAGCAGCAAGGGGGAGCCCCTCCCGTGCGAGCAGTACTTC.